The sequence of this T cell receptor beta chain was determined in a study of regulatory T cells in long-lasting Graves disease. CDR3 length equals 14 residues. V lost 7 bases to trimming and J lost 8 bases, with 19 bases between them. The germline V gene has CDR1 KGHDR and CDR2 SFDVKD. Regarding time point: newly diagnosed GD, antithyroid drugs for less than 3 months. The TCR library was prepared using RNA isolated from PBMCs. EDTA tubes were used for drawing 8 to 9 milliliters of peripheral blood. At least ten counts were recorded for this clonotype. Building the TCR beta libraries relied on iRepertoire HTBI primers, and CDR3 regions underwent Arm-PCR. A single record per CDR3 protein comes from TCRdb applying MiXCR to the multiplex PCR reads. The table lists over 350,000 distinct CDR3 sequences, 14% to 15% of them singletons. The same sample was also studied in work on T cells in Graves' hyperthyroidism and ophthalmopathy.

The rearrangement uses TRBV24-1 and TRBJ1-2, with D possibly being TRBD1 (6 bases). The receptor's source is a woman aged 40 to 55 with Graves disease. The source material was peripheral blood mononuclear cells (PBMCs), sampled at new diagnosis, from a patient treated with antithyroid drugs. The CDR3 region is CATSPEGGFGGYTF. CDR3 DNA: TGTGCCACCAGCCCGGAGGGGGGGTTCGGAGGCTACACCTTC.